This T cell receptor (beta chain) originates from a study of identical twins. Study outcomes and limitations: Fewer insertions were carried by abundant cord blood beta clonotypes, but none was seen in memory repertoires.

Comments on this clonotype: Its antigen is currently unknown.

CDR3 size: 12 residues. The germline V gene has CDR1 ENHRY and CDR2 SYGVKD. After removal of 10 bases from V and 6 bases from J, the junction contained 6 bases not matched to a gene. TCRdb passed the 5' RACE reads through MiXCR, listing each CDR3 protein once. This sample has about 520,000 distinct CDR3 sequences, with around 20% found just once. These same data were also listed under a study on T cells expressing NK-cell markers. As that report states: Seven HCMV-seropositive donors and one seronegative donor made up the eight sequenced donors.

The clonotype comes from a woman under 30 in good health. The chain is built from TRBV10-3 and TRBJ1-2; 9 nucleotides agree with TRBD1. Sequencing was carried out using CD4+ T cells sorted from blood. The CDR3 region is CASADRGHGYTF. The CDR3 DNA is TGTGCCAGCGCGGACAGGGGCCATGGCTACACCTTC.